Shown below are 32 T cell receptor beta chains from a single sample sequenced in a study of OX40 agonist ivuxolimab in advanced cancers. Generated by immunoSEQ multiplex PCR, the TCRdb table keeps only in-frame clones and is missing some. The table includes 75,000 to 95,000 clones, more than 70% detected once. The source material was CD4+ or CD8+ T cells sorted from blood, sampled in a trial of the OX40 agonist ivuxolimab. These receptors were taken from an adult with an advanced solid tumor such as melanoma, head and neck, liver or kidney cancer.

The chain employs TRBV9 and TRBJ1-1, with 8 bases identical to TRBD1. Germline values: CDR1 SGDLS, CDR2 YYNGEE. This CDR3 comprises 16 residues. V was pared by 0 bases and J by 4 bases, with 8 bases of the junction left unmatched. CDR3 in amino acids: CASSVGTGILGTEAFF. CDR3 in DNA: TGTGCCAGCAGCGTAGGGACAGGGATTTTAGGCACTGAAGCTTTCTTT.

The chain combines TRBV20-1 with TRBJ1-2; unclear D gene. The germline V gene encodes CDR1 DFQATT and CDR2 SNEGSKA (reference sequence). Trimming took 1 base from V and 7 from J, leaving 7 bases between them. This CDR3 spans 11 amino acids. Written as DNA, the CDR3 is TGCAGTGCTAGAGCTGATCGTGGCTACACCTTC. Amino acids: CSARADRGYTF.

The rearrangement links TRBV11-3 to TRBJ2-7; 15 positions match TRBD2. The germline V gene encodes CDR1 SGHNT and CDR2 YENEEA. V dropped 1 base and J dropped 6; count of bases not matched to a gene: 1. CDR3 length equals 15 residues. The CDR3 sequence is CASSLVGLAGGEQYV. CDR3 nucleotides: TGTGCCAGCAGCTTAGTGGGACTAGCGGGAGGCGAGCAGTACGTC.

The rearrangement links TRBV9 to TRBJ1-2, with TRBD1 as a possible D gene (5 bases). Trimming left V 3 bases short and J 7 bases short, with 16 bases between. Germline CDR1 and CDR2: SGDLS and YYNGEE. The CDR3 has 14 residues. In nucleotides, the CDR3 is TGTGCCAGCAGCGACTCCTTTGATGGGGCTGGCTACACCTTC. This sequence encodes CASSDSFDGAGYTF. Full variable domain (outside the CDR3, taken from reference TRBV9 and TRBJ1-2): DSGVTQTPKHLITATGQRVTLRCSPRSGDLSVYWYQQSLDQGLQFLIQYYNGEERAKGNILERFSAQQFPDLHSELNLSSLELGDSALYFCASSDSFDGAGYTFGSGTRLTVV.

The chain has TRBV6-1 and TRBJ1-1; 8 bases agree with TRBD1. Trimming removed 7 bases from V and 1 base from J; junction bases left unmatched: 8. CDR3 length equals 15 residues. Germline V gene sequence: CDR1 MNHNS, CDR2 SASEGT. The CDR3 protein is CASTSGQGANTEAFF. The CDR3 DNA sequence: TGTGCCAGCACGTCCGGGCAGGGGGCGAACACTGAAGCTTTCTTT.

The V gene is TRBV29-1, the J gene TRBJ1-2; 8 positions agree with TRBD1. The CDR3 contains 13 residues. V dropped 4 bases and J dropped 8; count of bases not matched to a gene: 9. CDR1 is SQVTM and CDR2 is ANQGSEA in the germline V gene. CDR3 sequence: CSVADRGGGGYTF. DNA for the CDR3: TGCAGCGTTGCAGACAGGGGTGGCGGAGGCTACACCTTC.

The chain combines TRBV6-1 with TRBJ2-7, with a possible D match to TRBD1 (6 bases). V dropped 1 base and J dropped 2 bases, with 6 bases sitting between them. Looked up from germline, CDR1 is MNHNS and CDR2 is SASEGT. The CDR3 loop spans 13 amino acids. CDR3 sequence: CASSEGTAYEQYV. Written as DNA, the CDR3 is TGTGCCAGCAGTGAAGGGACAGCCTACGAGCAGTACGTC.

This clone turned up a few times. The CDR3 DNA follows: TGTGCCATTTCGTCCGACTATAGCAATCAGCCCCAGCATTTT. Its protein product is CAISSDYSNQPQHF. The chain links TRBV10-3 to TRBJ1-5; D is undetermined. In germline, CDR1 is ENHRY, CDR2 SYGVKD. V lost 9 bases to trimming and J lost 0 bases, with 12 bases between them. There are 14 residues in the CDR3.

The genes are TRBV29-1 and TRBJ2-1; 11 nucleotides agree with TRBD2. This CDR3 region has 15 residues. After removal of 3 bases from V and 5 bases from J, the junction contained 6 bases not matched to a gene. Germline loops: CDR1 SQVTM, CDR2 ANQGSEA. The CDR3 sequence: CSVDPGTSGHNEQFF. The CDR3 region has the DNA TGCAGCGTTGACCCCGGGACTAGCGGCCACAATGAGCAGTTCTTC.

This clone was counted a single time. Sequence at one end of the junction differs from germline and may be a read error. The CDR3 region is CASSHSTSNYGYTF. As DNA, the CDR3 is TGTGCCAGCAGTCACTCGACCTCTAACTATGGCTACACCTTC. The chain has TRBV6-5 and TRBJ1-2; D not resolved. The germline V gene has CDR1 MNHEY and CDR2 SVGAGI. The CDR3 is 14 residues long.

This rearrangement joins TRBV28 to TRBJ1-1, with 7 positions matching TRBD1. Per the germline V gene, CDR1 is MDHEN and CDR2 is SYDVKM. After removal of 5 bases from V and 6 bases from J, the junction contained 9 bases not matched to a gene. This CDR3 has 14 residues. CDR3 nucleotide sequence: TGTGCCAGCAGTACTCCGGGACAGTGGGCTGAAGCTTTCTTT. This translates into CASSTPGQWAEAFF.

The rearrangement links TRBV5-6 to TRBJ1-3; 8 positions agree with TRBD1. This CDR3 is 14 amino acids long. Looked up from germline, CDR1 is SGHDT and CDR2 is YYEEEE. The J segment lost 4 bases and the V segment lost 0 bases, leaving 0 bases of the junction unmatched. The CDR3 nucleotides are TGTGCCAGCAGCTTGGCAGGGGGCGGAAACACCATATATTTT. Translated: CASSLAGGGNTIYF.

The J gene is TRBJ1-3, the V gene TRBV21-1. TRBV21-1 is labeled a pseudogene. The CDR3 consists of 17 residues. CDR3 sequence (DNA): TGTGCCAGCAGCAAGCACCATGGGGGTTGCTCTGGAAACACCATATATTTT. Translating gives CASSKHHGGCSGNTIYF.

V usage is TRBV2 and J usage is TRBJ2-5, with TRBD2 as a possible D gene (6 bases). In germline, CDR1 is SNHLY, CDR2 FYNNEI. The length of the CDR3 is 17 residues. V was cut by 7 bases and J by 7 bases, with 28 bases left in between. The CDR3, as DNA: TGTGCCAGCATACTCCAGCGGAGCGGGTCGATGTTGGGGACCCAGTACTTC. Residues: CASILQRSGSMLGTQYF.

Only one count was recorded for this clone. The gene calls are TRBV15 and TRBJ1-4; perhaps TRBD1 as D (5 bases). V lost 6 bases and J 0 bases, leaving 11 bases between the germline ends. The CDR3 runs to 15 residues. Germline CDR1 LNHNV, CDR2 YYDKDF (reference sequence). This CDR3 is CATRVGLTTNEKLFF. Here the CDR3 DNA reads TGTGCCACCAGAGTGGGGCTGACAACTAATGAAAAACTGTTTTTT.

This clone was picked up one time. The chain is built from TRBV12-2 and TRBJ2-7; the table's D gene call, TRBD2, was not cross checked with the DNA. TRBV12-2 corresponds to a pseudogene. This CDR3 has 14 residues. Here the CDR3 DNA reads TGTGCAAGTCGCTTAGAGGGTAGCGGCTACGAGCAGTACGTC. It codes for CASRLEGSGYEQYV.

The V and J genes are TRBV5-1 and TRBJ2-1; no reliable D call. V was trimmed by 5 bases and J by 5 bases, leaving 11 bases between them. Germline V CDR1 and CDR2: SGHRS, YFSETQ. The CDR3 runs to 13 residues. The CDR3 reads CASRYRQNNEQFF. In DNA form, the CDR3 reads TGCGCCAGCAGGTATAGGCAGAACAATGAGCAGTTCTTC. Based on the CDR3 plus reference TRBV5-1 and TRBJ2-1, the full variable domain is KAGVTQTPRYLIKTRGQQVTLSCSPISGHRSVSWYQQTPGQGLQFLFEYFSETQRNKGNFPGRFSGRQFSNSRSEMNVSTLELGDSALYLCASRYRQNNEQFFGPGTRLTVL.

The chain carries TRBV6-5 and TRBJ2-2; 9 positions match TRBD2. Per germline, CDR1 MNHEY and CDR2 SVGAGI. This CDR3 has 15 amino acids. The J segment lost 4 bases and the V segment lost 6 bases, leaving 6 bases of the junction unmatched. The CDR3 loop reads CASRPTSGGTGELFF. CDR3 coding DNA: TGTGCCAGCAGACCGACTAGCGGCGGCACCGGGGAGCTGTTTTTT.

The chain is built from TRBV5-1 and TRBJ2-1, with TRBD2 matching 10 bases. Per germline, CDR1 SGHRS and CDR2 YFSETQ. The CDR3 has 16 residues. The ends lost 4 bases at V and 2 bases at J; junction bases unmatched: 6. For the CDR3, the DNA is TGCGCCAGCAGCCCAGCTAGCGGGAGTCCCTACAATGAGCAGTTCTTC. It yields the protein CASSPASGSPYNEQFF.

This clone came up a few times. The chain links TRBV11-3 to TRBJ1-1; D is possibly TRBD1 (5 bases). The CDR3 covers 15 residues. Germline CDR1 SGHNT, CDR2 YENEEA. The V and J ends lost 1 base and 4 bases respectively, with 13 bases between them. The CDR3 bases are TGTGCCAGCAGCTTAGCCCCTGGGGGTACCACTGAAGCTTTCTTT. Its translation is CASSLAPGGTTEAFF.

CDR3 amino acids: CASSVDRDYNEQFF. Here the CDR3 DNA reads TGTGCCAGCAGCGTCGACAGAGACTACAATGAGCAGTTCTTC. This chain uses TRBV21-1 with TRBJ2-1; the table calls TRBD1, which could not be checked here. TRBV21-1 is flagged as a pseudogene. CDR3 length equals 14 residues.

The chain combines TRBV28 with TRBJ2-2, with 8 bases lining up with TRBD1. The germline V gene encodes CDR1 MDHEN and CDR2 SYDVKM. The V gene end was trimmed by 10 bases and the J gene end by 4 bases; junction bases not matched to a gene: 14. CDR3 size: 16 residues. The CDR3 protein is CANRGGQGLSTGELFF. In DNA form, the CDR3 reads TGTGCCAACAGAGGTGGACAGGGTCTTTCCACCGGGGAGCTGTTTTTT.

J is TRBJ2-7 and V is TRBV7-2, with D possibly being TRBD2 (5 bases). In germline, CDR1 is SGHTA, CDR2 FQGNSA. V shed 1 base and J shed 3 bases, with 10 bases lying between them. CDR3 length: 14 amino acids. CDR3 DNA: TGTGCCAGCAGCTTAGGTCTCCGGGACTACGAGCAGTACGTC. Its protein product is CASSLGLRDYEQYV.

This clone has just a few counts. The CDR3 spells CASSLRSNMAGELFF. The CDR3 DNA is TGTGCCAGCAGCTTAAGGTCGAATATGGCCGGGGAGCTGTTTTTT. This chain uses TRBV11-3 with TRBJ2-2; D gene uncertain. V lost 2 bases and J 6 bases, leaving 13 bases between the germline ends. From germline, CDR1 is SGHNT and CDR2 YENEEA. The CDR3 consists of 15 residues.

Remarks on this clone: At one of its ends the junction is not consistent with the germline gene, which may arise from a read error. J is TRBJ1-1 and V is TRBV6-5, with D unclear. The CDR3 covers 11 residues. In germline, CDR1 is MNHEY, CDR2 SVGAGI. CDR3 sequence (DNA): TGTGCCGGCAGCCGAGGGACTGAAGCTTTCTTT. Its translation: CAGSRGTEAFF.

The genes are TRBV19 and TRBJ1-4; D ambiguous. The length of the CDR3 is 16 residues. Germline CDR1 and CDR2: LNHDA and SQIVND (reference sequence). V was shortened by 6 bases and J by 0 bases, with 14 bases between the two germline ends. In DNA form, the CDR3 reads TGTGCCAGTAGGAAGACCCCGGCGGCAACTAATGAAAAACTGTTTTTT. It translates to CASRKTPAATNEKLFF. Supplemented by reference TRBV19 and TRBJ1-4, the full variable domain reads DGGITQSPKYLFRKEGQNVTLSCEQNLNHDAMYWYRQDPGQGLRLIYYSQIVNDFQKGDIAEGYSVSREKKESFPLTVTSAQKNPTAFYLCASRKTPAATNEKLFFGSGTQLSVL.

V gene TRBV5-1 combines with J gene TRBJ2-7; D possibly corresponds to TRBD2 (6 bases). CDR3 length: 17 residues. With 7 bases removed from V and 1 base from J, the gap between germline ends came to 24 bases. The V gene's germline CDR1 is SGHRS and CDR2 YFSETQ. In nucleotides, the CDR3 is TGCGCCAGCTTAAAAGGACCATCTCGGGCGGGATCCTACGAGCAGTACTTC. Its protein product is CASLKGPSRAGSYEQYF.

V and J are TRBV5-1 and TRBJ2-7; D may be TRBD2 (6 bases). This CDR3 has 14 residues. The ends were cut back, 4 bases at V and 5 bases at J, with 16 bases in the middle. Germline-derived CDR1 and CDR2 are SGHRS and YFSETQ. This CDR3 reads CASSLGTPAHEQYF. The CDR3 bases are TGCGCCAGCAGCCTTGGGACTCCGGCCCACGAGCAGTACTTC.

J is TRBJ1-1 and V is TRBV27; D remains ambiguous. CDR1 and CDR2 (germline): MNHEY, SMNVEV (reference sequence). The CDR3 is made up of 14 amino acids. V was pared by 2 bases and J by 11 bases, with 18 bases between. The CDR3 DNA sequence: TGTGCCAGCAGTTTAAGAATGGTTCGGGGAACGGCTTTCTTT. Translating it yields CASSLRMVRGTAFF.

The chain uses TRBV9 and TRBJ2-1, with 11 bases fitting TRBD2. The CDR3 spans 16 residues. Germline CDR1 reads SGDLS; CDR2 reads YYNGEE. Losses at the gene ends were 0 bases for V and 4 bases for J; bases not matched to a gene: 3. CDR3 residues: CASSVGLAGFYNEQFF. CDR3 coding DNA: TGTGCCAGCAGCGTAGGACTAGCGGGGTTTTACAATGAGCAGTTCTTC.

The rearrangement joins TRBV18 to TRBJ1-3; D is undetermined. Trimming shortened V by 1 base and J by 4 bases, and 17 bases separated the two germline ends. Germline V gene sequence: CDR1 KGHSH, CDR2 LQKENI. The CDR3 is 17 amino acids. CDR3 in DNA: TGTGCCAGCTCACCACTTCAGGCTCCAAATCCCGGAAACACCATATATTTT. Protein: CASSPLQAPNPGNTIYF.

The chain couples TRBV27 to TRBJ2-1, with D perhaps matching TRBD1 or TRBD2 (5 bases each). Trimming pared 5 bases from V and 0 bases from J, leaving 14 bases between. Germline CDR1 reads MNHEY; CDR2 reads SMNVEV (reference sequence). The CDR3 extends over 16 amino acids. The chain's CDR3 is CASSPRDALSYNEQFF. The CDR3 nucleotides are TGTGCCAGCAGTCCCCGGGACGCACTCTCCTACAATGAGCAGTTCTTC.